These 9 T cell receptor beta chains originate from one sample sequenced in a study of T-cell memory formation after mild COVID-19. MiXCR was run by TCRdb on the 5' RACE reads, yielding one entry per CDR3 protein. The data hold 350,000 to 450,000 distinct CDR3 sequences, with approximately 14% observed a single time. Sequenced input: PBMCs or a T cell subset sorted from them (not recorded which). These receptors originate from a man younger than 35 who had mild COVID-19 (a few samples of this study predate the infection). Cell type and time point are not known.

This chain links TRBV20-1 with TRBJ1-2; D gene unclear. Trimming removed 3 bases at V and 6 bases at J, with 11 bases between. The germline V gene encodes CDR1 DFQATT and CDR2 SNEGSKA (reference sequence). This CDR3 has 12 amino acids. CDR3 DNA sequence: TGCAGTGCTAGGGGGAGGGAGGATGGCTACACCTTC. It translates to CSARGREDGYTF.

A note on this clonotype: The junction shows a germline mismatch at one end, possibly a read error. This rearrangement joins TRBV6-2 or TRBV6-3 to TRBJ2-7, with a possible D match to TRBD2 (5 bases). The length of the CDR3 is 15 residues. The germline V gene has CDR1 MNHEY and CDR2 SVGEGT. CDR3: CARSLRADSTYEQYF. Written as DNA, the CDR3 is TGTGCCAGAAGTTTACGGGCGGACTCTACCTACGAGCAGTACTTC.

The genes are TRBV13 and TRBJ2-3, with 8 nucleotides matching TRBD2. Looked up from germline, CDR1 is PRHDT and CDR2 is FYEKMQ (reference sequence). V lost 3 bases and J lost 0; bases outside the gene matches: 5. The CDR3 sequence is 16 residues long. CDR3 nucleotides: TGTGCCAGCAGCTTCCTAGCGGGTTCTAGCACAGATACGCAGTATTTT. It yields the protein CASSFLAGSSTDTQYF.

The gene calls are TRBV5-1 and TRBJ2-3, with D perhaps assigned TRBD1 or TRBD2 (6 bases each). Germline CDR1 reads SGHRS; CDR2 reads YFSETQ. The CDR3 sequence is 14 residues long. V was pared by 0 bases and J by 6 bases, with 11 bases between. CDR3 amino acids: CASSLVGGLDTQYF. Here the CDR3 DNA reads TGCGCCAGCAGCTTGGTGGGGGGCCTGGATACGCAGTATTTT.

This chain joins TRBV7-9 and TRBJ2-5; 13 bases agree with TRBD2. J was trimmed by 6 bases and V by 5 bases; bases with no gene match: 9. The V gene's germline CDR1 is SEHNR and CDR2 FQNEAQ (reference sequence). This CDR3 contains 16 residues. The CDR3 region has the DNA TGTGCCAGCAGCCGAGGGGGGACTAGCGGGGAAAAGACCCAGTACTTC. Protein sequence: CASSRGGTSGEKTQYF.

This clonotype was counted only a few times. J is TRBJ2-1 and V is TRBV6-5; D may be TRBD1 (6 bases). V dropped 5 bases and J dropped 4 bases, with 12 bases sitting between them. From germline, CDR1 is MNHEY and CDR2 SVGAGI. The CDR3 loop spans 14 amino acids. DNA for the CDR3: TGTGCCAGCAGTGATCGGACAGCTTACAATGAGCAGTTCTTC. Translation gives CASSDRTAYNEQFF.

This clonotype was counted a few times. CDR3: CASSYRANQPQHF. The CDR3 coding sequence is TGTGCCAGCAGTTACAGGGCCAATCAGCCCCAGCATTTT. This chain connects TRBV6-5 to TRBJ1-5; D remains unclear. Germline-derived CDR1 and CDR2 are MNHEY and SVGAGI. V shed 2 bases and J shed 3 bases, with 5 bases lying between them. This CDR3 region has 13 residues.

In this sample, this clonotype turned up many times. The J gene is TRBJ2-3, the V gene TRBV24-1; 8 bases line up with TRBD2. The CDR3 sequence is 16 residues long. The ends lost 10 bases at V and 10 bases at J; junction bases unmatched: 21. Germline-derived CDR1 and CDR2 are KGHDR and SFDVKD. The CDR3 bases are TGTGCCACTACGGACAGTTCGGGGGGGATACGCACACCGCAGTATTTT. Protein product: CATTDSSGGIRTPQYF.

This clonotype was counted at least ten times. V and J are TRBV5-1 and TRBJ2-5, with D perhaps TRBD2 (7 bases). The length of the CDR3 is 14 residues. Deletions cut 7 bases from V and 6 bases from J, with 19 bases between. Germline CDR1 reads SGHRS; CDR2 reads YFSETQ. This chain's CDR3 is CASAARGGAQTQYF. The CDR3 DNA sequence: TGCGCCAGCGCGGCGAGAGGGGGGGCCCAGACCCAGTACTTC.